Following are 3 T cell receptor beta chains from one sample sequenced in a study of cytomegalovirus exposure and HLA in healthy donors. Use of 60 Vbeta and 13 Jbeta primers characterized the PCR. TCRdb's table, derived via immunoSEQ multiplex PCR, lists solely in-frame clones and lacks some. The table has 100,000 to 150,000 clones, about three quarters seen once. What was sequenced was PBMCs. These receptors all stem from a human donor in good health.

This chain links TRBV9 with TRBJ2-3; a weak D match, TRBD2 (5 bases). This CDR3 comprises 14 residues. The V gene lost 3 bases and the J gene lost 4 bases, with 12 bases spanning the gap. Germline CDR1 is SGDLS and CDR2 is YYNGEE. The CDR3 region is CASSERALSDTQYF. CDR3 bases: TGTGCCAGCAGCGAGAGGGCTCTTTCAGATACGCAGTATTTT.

This rearrangement joins TRBV6-5 to TRBJ1-6; TRBD1 is a possible D gene (5 bases). This CDR3 is built from 13 residues. Trimming shortened V by 9 bases and J by 6 bases, and 12 bases separated the two germline ends. Germline CDR1 reads MNHEY; CDR2 reads SVGAGI. In DNA form, the CDR3 reads TGTGCCAGTCTGAAGGGGATTAATTCACCCCTCCACTTT. This codes for CASLKGINSPLHF.

V and J are TRBV7-9 and TRBJ1-2, with a weak D call TRBD1 (6 bases). Trimming cost V 5 bases and J 8 bases, with 12 bases left between them. Germline V gene data show CDR1 as SEHNR and CDR2 as FQNEAQ (reference sequence). The CDR3 runs 12 residues. CDR3 residues: CASSVQGRGYTF. CDR3 DNA: TGTGCCAGCAGCGTACAGGGTCGGGGCTACACCTTC. Supplemented by reference TRBV7-9 and TRBJ1-2, the full variable domain reads DTGVSQNPRHKITKRGQNVTFRCDPISEHNRLYWYRQTLGQGPEFLTYFQNEAQLEKSRLLSDRFSAERPKGSFSTLEIQRTEQGDSAMYLCASSVQGRGYTFGSGTRLTVV.